This T cell receptor (beta chain) was sequenced in a study of shared clonotypes between healthy human individuals. Germline V gene data show CDR1 as WNHNN and CDR2 as SYGVQD (reference sequence). V dropped 7 bases and J dropped 0; count of bases not matched to a gene: 31. This CDR3 has 23 amino acids. Each sample came from a Caucasian adult donor living in Nashville, Tennessee. Deep level was the assay's run setting. This table comes from immunoSEQ multiplex PCR, and its TCRdb copy is limited to in-frame clones, with some not included. This table has hundreds of thousands of clones, around 81% appearing once.

The clonotype was recovered from a woman aged 40 to 50 in good health. Some clones in this sample may be carry-over from other donors' samples. J is TRBJ2-7 and V is TRBV10-1; 9 bases fit TRBD2. The sample taken for sequencing was PBMCs. The CDR3 coding sequence is TGCGCCAGCAATCGTCTAGCGGGAATCCTCTTCTCCTGGATAAACCCCCTCTCCTACGAGCAGTACTTC. Amino acid sequence: CASNRLAGILFSWINPLSYEQYF.